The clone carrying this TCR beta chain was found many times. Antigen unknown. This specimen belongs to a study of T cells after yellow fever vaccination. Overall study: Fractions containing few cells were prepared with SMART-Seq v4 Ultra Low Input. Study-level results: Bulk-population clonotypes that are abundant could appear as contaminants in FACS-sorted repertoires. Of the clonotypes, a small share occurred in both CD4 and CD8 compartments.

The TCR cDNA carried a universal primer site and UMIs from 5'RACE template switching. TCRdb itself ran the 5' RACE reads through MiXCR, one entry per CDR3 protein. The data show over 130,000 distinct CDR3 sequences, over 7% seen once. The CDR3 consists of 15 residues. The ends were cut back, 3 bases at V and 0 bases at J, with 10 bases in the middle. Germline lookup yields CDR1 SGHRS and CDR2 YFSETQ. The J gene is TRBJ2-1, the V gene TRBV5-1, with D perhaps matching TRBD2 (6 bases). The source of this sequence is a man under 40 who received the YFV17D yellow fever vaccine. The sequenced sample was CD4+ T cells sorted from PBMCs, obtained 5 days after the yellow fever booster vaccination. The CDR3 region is CASSSGLPSYNEQFF. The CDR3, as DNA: TGCGCCAGCAGCTCGGGACTGCCCTCCTACAATGAGCAGTTCTTC.